These 10 T cell receptor beta chains were all obtained from the same sample, sequenced in a study of blood T cell repertoires in COVID-19. Method: immunoSEQ multiplex PCR; TCRdb's copy keeps in-frame clones and lacks some. The table has roughly 220,000 clones, approximately 80% seen once; the top ten hold under 1.5%. Sequenced: PBMCs or T cells enriched from blood (not recorded which). The receptors shown here come from a woman in her thirties or forties with acute COVID-19.

The J gene is TRBJ2-5, the V gene TRBV27, with TRBD2 as a possible D gene (5 bases). V lost 2 bases, J lost 7 bases, and 11 bases lay in between. Per germline, CDR1 MNHEY and CDR2 SMNVEV (reference sequence). The CDR3 loop spans 13 amino acids. This CDR3 is CASSLEGGRTQYF. As DNA, the CDR3 is TGTGCCAGCAGTTTAGAGGGCGGTCGGACCCAGTACTTC.

This sequence joins TRBV4-2 and TRBJ1-5, with D unresolved. Trimming took 2 bases from V and 4 from J, leaving 9 bases between them. The CDR3 consists of 14 residues. CDR1 and CDR2 (germline): LGHNA, YNFKEQ. For the CDR3, the DNA is TGTGCCAGCAGCCAATGGCAGGCAAATCAGCCCCAGCATTTT. It yields the protein CASSQWQANQPQHF.

V usage is TRBV5-1 and J usage is TRBJ2-7; D remains unclear. The V end lost 4 bases, the J end lost 0 bases, and 11 bases lay between the germline ends. The CDR3 has 14 amino acids. CDR1 is SGHRS and CDR2 is YFSETQ in the germline V gene. CDR3 loop: CASSPGKSSYEQYF. The CDR3 DNA sequence: TGCGCCAGCAGCCCGGGTAAGAGCTCCTACGAGCAGTACTTC.

This sequence joins TRBV27 and TRBJ2-7, with D perhaps TRBD2 (5 bases). The ends were cut back, 3 bases at V and 3 bases at J, with 9 bases in the middle. Germline V gives CDR1 MNHEY, CDR2 SMNVEV (reference sequence). This CDR3 contains 13 residues. CDR3 in amino acids: CASSLKRFYEQYF. CDR3 nucleotide sequence: TGTGCCAGCAGTTTGAAGCGGTTCTACGAGCAGTACTTC.

The rearrangement uses TRBV28 and TRBJ1-1; 8 bases map to TRBD1. The CDR3 length is 15 residues. V lost 6 bases, J lost 0 bases, and 6 bases stayed unmatched. Germline V gene data show CDR1 as MDHEN and CDR2 as SYDVKM. As DNA, the CDR3 is TGTGCCAGCAGCCGGGACAGGTACTTGAACACTGAAGCTTTCTTT. Its translation: CASSRDRYLNTEAFF.

V gene TRBV28 combines with J gene TRBJ2-1; D is unclear. CDR3 length: 16 residues. Germline CDR1 reads MDHEN; CDR2 reads SYDVKM. The V gene lost 5 bases and the J gene lost 5 bases, with 19 bases spanning the gap. CDR3 loop: CASSPSIGRFNNEQFF. The CDR3 nucleotides are TGTGCCAGCAGTCCTTCTATCGGCAGGTTTAACAATGAGCAGTTCTTC.

The sample holds one count of this clone. The chain links TRBV7-2 to TRBJ1-4; 7 bases map to TRBD1. The length of the CDR3 is 14 residues. V lost 6 bases and J lost 8; bases outside the gene matches: 9. Germline V gene data show CDR1 as SGHTA and CDR2 as FQGNSA. The CDR3 sequence: CASSSRQGVEKLFF. In DNA form, the CDR3 reads TGTGCCAGCAGTTCACGACAGGGTGTGGAAAAACTGTTTTTT.

This clone is a singleton in its sample. The J gene is TRBJ2-1, the V gene TRBV7-8, with D perhaps matching TRBD2 (5 bases). Trimming took off 11 bases at V and 7 bases at J, with 18 bases between the two ends. The CDR3 runs to 13 residues. Germline V gives CDR1 SGHVS, CDR2 FQNEAQ. The CDR3 protein is CASLLDLPNEQFF. The CDR3 DNA follows: TGTGCCTCATTACTAGATTTACCAAATGAGCAGTTCTTC.

V and J are TRBV4-2 and TRBJ1-6, with 8 positions matching TRBD1. V dropped 4 bases and J dropped 7; count of bases not matched to a gene: 21. Germline V gene data show CDR1 as LGHNA and CDR2 as YNFKEQ. This CDR3 has 20 residues. The CDR3 loop is CASSPYRGQGSGIRNSPLHF. DNA for the CDR3: TGTGCCAGCAGCCCTTATCGTGGACAGGGCTCGGGAATTAGGAATTCACCCCTCCACTTT.

This rearrangement joins TRBV29-1 to TRBJ2-7, with 11 bases lining up with TRBD1. J gave up 7 bases and V 7 bases, and 12 bases lay outside the gene matches. The germline V gene encodes CDR1 SQVTM and CDR2 ANQGSEA. The CDR3 totals 14 residues. CDR3 sequence: CSGGTGQGAGEQYF. DNA of the CDR3: TGCAGCGGAGGGACCGGACAGGGGGCAGGGGAGCAGTACTTC.